This T cell receptor (beta chain) was obtained from a study of blood T cell repertoires in COVID-19. Overall study: Collection of acute and convalescent COVID-19 samples took place in the United States, Italy and Spain. T cells, B-cell-depleted T cells, or PBMCs supplied cDNA or gDNA.

CDR3 length: 15 residues. Germline CDR1 and CDR2: MNHEY and SMNVEV (reference sequence). Unmatched junction bases numbered 13, after V lost 10 bases and J lost 4 bases. Assay: immunoSEQ multiplex PCR; the TCRdb copy retains only in-frame clones and omits some. The table lists a few hundred thousand clones, roughly 84% of them singletons, with more than 1.5% in the top ten. This rearrangement joins TRBV27 to TRBJ1-5; 7 nucleotides align to TRBD1. Sequencing was carried out using peripheral blood. The sequence derives from a middle-aged woman who had recovered from COVID-19. CDR3 region: CANMQNRGINQPQHF. DNA for the CDR3: TGTGCCAACATGCAAAACAGGGGAATTAATCAGCCCCAGCATTTT.